One T cell receptor (beta chain) is described in this entry. Its antigen is still unknown. These data are taken from a study of cytomegalovirus exposure and HLA in healthy donors. Primers: 60 Vbeta forward and 13 Jbeta reverse. The protocol was immunoSEQ multiplex PCR, while the TCRdb copy is restricted to in-frame clones and leaves out a portion. The sample includes 150,000 to 200,000 clones. J lost 7 bases, V lost 5 bases, and 5 bases had no gene match. The V gene's germline CDR1 is SGHRS and CDR2 YFSETQ. CDR3 length: 14 amino acids. Study results and limitations: Most likely, a cluster of highly shared sequence variants arose as a sequencing artifact. For most subjects, TCR beta sequences were reported to predict HLA-A and HLA-B alleles with accuracy.

Sequenced: PBMCs. The chain combines TRBV5-1 with TRBJ1-6, with 8 bases fitting TRBD1. The clonotype comes from a young woman in good health and CMV-seropositive. The CDR3 bases are TGCGCCAGCAGTCGCAGGGGGCACAATTCACCCCTCCACTTT. It yields the protein CASSRRGHNSPLHF. Full variable domain (rest looked up from reference TRBV5-1 and TRBJ1-6): KAGVTQTPRYLIKTRGQQVTLSCSPISGHRSVSWYQQTPGQGLQFLFEYFSETQRNKGNFPGRFSGRQFSNSRSEMNVSTLELGDSALYLCASSRRGHNSPLHFGNGTRLTVT.